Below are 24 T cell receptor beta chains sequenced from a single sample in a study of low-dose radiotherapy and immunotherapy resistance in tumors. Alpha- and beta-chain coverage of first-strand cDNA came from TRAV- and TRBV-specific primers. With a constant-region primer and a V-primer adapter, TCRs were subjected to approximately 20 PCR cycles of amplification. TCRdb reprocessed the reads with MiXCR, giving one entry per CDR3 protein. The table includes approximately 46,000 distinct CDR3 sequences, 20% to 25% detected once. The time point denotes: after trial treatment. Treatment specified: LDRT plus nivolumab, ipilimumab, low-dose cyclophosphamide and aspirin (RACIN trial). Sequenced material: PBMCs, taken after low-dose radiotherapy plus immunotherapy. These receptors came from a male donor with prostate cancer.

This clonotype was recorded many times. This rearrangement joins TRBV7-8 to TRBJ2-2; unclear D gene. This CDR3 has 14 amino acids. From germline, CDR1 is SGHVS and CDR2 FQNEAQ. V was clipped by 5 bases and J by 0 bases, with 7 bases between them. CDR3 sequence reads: CASSLGSNTGELFF. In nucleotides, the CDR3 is TGTGCCAGCAGCCTGGGGTCGAACACCGGGGAGCTGTTTTTT.

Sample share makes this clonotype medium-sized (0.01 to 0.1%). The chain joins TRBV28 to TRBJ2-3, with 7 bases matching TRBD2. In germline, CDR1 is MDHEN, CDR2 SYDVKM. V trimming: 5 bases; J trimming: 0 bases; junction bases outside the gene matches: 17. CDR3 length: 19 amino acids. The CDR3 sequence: CASSPAWQLAKPSTDTQYF. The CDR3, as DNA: TGTGCCAGCAGTCCCGCGTGGCAACTAGCGAAACCTAGCACAGATACGCAGTATTTT.

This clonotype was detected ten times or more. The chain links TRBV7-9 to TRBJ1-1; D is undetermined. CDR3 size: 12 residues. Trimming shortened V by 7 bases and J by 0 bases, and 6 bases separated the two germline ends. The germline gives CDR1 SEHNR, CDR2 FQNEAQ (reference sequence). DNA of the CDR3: TGTGCCAGCACGCTGATGAACACTGAAGCTTTCTTT. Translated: CASTLMNTEAFF.

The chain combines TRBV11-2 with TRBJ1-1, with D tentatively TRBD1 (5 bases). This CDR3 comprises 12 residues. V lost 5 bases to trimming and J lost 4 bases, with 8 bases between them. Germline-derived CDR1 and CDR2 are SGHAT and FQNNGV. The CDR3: CASSLGVTEAFF. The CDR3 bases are TGTGCCAGCAGCCTAGGGGTCACTGAAGCTTTCTTT.

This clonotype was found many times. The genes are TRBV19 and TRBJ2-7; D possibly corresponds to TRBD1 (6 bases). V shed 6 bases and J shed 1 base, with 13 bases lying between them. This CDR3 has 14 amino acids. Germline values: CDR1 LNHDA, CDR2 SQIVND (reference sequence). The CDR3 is CASRSGTLSYEQYF. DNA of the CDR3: TGTGCCAGTAGGTCGGGGACACTTTCCTACGAGCAGTACTTC. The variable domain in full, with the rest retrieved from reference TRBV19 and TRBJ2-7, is DGGITQSPKYLFRKEGQNVTLSCEQNLNHDAMYWYRQDPGQGLRLIYYSQIVNDFQKGDIAEGYSVSREKKESFPLTVTSAQKNPTAFYLCASRSGTLSYEQYFGPGTRLTVT.

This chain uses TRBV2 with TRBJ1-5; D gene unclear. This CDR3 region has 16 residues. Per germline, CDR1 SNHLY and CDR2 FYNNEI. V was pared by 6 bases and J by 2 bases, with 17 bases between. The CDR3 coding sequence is TGTGCCAGCAGCATAAGCCGGTTAGGTGGCAATCAGCCCCAGCATTTT. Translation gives CASSISRLGGNQPQHF. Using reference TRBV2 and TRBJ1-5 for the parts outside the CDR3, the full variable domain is EPEVTQTPSHQVTQMGQEVILRCVPISNHLYFYWYRQILGQKVEFLVSFYNNEISEKSEIFDDQFSVERPDGSNFTLKIRSTKLEDSAMYFCASSISRLGGNQPQHFGDGTRLSIL.

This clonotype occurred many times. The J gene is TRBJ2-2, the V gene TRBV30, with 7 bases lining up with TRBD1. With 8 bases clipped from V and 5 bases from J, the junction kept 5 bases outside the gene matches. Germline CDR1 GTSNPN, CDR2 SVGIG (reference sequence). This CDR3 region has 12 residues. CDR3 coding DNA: TGTGCCGGGACAGTTTGGACCGGGGAGCTGTTTTTT. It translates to CAGTVWTGELFF. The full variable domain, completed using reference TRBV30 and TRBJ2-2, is SQTIHQWPATLVQPVGSPLSLECTVEGTSNPNLYWYRQAAGRGLQLLFYSVGIGQISSEVPQNLSASRPQDRQFILSSKKLLLSDSGFYLCAGTVWTGELFFGEGSRLTVL.

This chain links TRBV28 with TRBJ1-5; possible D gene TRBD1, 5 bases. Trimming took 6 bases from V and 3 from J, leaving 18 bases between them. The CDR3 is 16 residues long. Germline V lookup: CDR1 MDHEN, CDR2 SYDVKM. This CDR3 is CASSPTGQGDNQPQHF. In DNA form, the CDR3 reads TGTGCCAGCAGCCCCACGGGGCAGGGCGACAATCAGCCCCAGCATTTT.

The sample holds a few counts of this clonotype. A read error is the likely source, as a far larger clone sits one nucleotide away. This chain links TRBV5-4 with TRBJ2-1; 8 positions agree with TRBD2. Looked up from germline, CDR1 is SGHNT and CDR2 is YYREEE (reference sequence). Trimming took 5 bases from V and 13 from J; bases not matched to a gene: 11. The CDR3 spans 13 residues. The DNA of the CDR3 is TGTGCCAGCAGTCGGGGGGGGACCGAGACCCAGTTCTTC. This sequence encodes CASSRGGTETQFF.

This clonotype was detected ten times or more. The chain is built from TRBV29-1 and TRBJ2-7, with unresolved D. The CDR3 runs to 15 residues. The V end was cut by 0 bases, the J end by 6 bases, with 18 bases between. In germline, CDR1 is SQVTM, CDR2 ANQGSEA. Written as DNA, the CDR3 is TGCAGCGTTGAAGATTATGCTCCCGATCGATTCGAGCAGTACTTC. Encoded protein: CSVEDYAPDRFEQYF.

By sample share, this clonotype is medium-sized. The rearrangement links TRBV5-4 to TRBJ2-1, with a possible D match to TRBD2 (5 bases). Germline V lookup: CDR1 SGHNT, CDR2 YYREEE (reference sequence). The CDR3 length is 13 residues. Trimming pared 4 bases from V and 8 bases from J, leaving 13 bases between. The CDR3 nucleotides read TGTGCCAGCAGCGTTCTAGCTGTGGATGAGCAGTTCTTC. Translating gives CASSVLAVDEQFF.

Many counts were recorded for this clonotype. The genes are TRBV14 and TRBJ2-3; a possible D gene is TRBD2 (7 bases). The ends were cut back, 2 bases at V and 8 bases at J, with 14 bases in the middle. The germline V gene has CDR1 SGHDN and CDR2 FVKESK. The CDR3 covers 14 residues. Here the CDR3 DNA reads TGTGCCAGCAGCCAAACATGGGGGGGCGGTACGCAGTATTTT. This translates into CASSQTWGGGTQYF.

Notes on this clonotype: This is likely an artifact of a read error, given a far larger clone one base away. This CDR3 reads CASNSQGPGNYEQFF. The CDR3 bases are TGTGCCAGCAACTCTCAGGGGCCGGGAAATTACGAGCAGTTCTTC. The chain has TRBV28 and TRBJ2-1, with D possibly being TRBD1 (6 bases). V gave up 7 bases and J gave up 10 bases, with 23 bases separating them. In germline, CDR1 is MDHEN, CDR2 SYDVKM. CDR3 length equals 15 residues.

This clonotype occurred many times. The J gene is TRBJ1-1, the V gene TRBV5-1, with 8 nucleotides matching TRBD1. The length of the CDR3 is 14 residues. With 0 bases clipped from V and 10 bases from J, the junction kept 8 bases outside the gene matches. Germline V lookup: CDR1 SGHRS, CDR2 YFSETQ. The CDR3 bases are TGCGCCAGCAGCTTGGCGACAGGGGAGCGCCCAGCTTTCTTT. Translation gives CASSLATGERPAFF.

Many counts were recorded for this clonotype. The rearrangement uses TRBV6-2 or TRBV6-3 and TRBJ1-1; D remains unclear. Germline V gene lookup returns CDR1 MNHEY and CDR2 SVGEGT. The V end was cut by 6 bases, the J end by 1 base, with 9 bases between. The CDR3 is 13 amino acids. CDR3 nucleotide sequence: TGTGCCAGCAGATTCGGCAGGAACACTGAAGCTTTCTTT. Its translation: CASRFGRNTEAFF.

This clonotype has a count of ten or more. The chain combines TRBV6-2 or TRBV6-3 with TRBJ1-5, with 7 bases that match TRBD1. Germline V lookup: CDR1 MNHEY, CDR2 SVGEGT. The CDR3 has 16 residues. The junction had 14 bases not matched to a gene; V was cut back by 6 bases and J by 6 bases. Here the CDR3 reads CASRPPGYRGSQPQHF. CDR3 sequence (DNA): TGTGCCAGCAGACCACCGGGATACAGGGGTTCTCAGCCCCAGCATTTT.

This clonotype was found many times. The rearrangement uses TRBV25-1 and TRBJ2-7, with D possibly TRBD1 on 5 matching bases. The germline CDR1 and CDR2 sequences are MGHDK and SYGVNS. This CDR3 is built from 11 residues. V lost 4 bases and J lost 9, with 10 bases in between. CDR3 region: CASSGQWVQYF. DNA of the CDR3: TGTGCCAGCAGTGGACAGTGGGTGCAGTACTTC.

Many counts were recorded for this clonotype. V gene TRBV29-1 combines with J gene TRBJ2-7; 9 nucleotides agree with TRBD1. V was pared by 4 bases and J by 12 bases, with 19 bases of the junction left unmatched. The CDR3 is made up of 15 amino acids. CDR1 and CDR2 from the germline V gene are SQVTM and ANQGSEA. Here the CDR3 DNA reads TGCAGCGTTGTTCGAGGACAGGGGAAGGAGGGAGGGTTGTACTTC. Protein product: CSVVRGQGKEGGLYF.

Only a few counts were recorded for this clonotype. CDR3 loop: CSVEDKGEAQYF. In nucleotides, the CDR3 is TGCAGCGTTGAAGATAAGGGTGAGGCCCAGTACTTC. This chain connects TRBV29-1 to TRBJ2-5; D gene uncertain. Germline-derived CDR1 and CDR2 are SQVTM and ANQGSEA. The CDR3 covers 12 residues. Trimming took 0 bases from V and 9 from J, leaving 11 bases between them.

CDR3 sequence reads: CASSLGLAGGSTDTQYF. The CDR3 DNA follows: TGTGCCAGCAGCCTGGGACTAGCGGGGGGTAGCACAGATACGCAGTATTTT. The V gene is TRBV3-1, the J gene TRBJ2-3, with 15 bases matching TRBD2. V trimming: 4 bases; J trimming: 0 bases; junction bases outside the gene matches: 2. Looked up from germline, CDR1 is LGHDT and CDR2 is YNNKEL (reference sequence). The length of the CDR3 is 17 residues.

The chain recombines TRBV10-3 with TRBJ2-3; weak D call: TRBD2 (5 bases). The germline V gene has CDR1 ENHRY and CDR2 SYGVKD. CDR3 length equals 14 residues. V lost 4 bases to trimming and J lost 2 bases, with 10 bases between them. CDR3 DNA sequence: TGTGCCATCAGTGTAACCGGGAACACAGATACGCAGTATTTT. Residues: CAISVTGNTDTQYF.

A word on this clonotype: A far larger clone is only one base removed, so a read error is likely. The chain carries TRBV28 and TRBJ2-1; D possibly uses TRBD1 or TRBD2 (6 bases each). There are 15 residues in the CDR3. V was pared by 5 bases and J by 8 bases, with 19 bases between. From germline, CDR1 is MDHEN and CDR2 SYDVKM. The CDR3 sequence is CASSDSGAADYEQFF. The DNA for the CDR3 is TGTGCCAGCAGTGACTCGGGGGCGGCGGACTATGAGCAGTTCTTC.

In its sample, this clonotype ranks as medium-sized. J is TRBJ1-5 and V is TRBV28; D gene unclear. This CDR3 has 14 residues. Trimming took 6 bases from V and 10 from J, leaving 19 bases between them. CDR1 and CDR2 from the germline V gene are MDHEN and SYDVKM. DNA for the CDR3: TGTGCCAGCAGCGCTGCCCTCGGGTTGTATCCCCAGCATTTT. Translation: CASSAALGLYPQHF.

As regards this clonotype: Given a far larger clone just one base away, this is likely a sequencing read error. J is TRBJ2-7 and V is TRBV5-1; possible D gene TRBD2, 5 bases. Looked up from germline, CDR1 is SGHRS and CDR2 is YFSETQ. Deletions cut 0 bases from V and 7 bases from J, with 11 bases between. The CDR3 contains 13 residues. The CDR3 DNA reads TGCGCCAGCAGCTTGGGGGAGCCCAATGAGCAGTACTTC. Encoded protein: CASSLGEPNEQYF.